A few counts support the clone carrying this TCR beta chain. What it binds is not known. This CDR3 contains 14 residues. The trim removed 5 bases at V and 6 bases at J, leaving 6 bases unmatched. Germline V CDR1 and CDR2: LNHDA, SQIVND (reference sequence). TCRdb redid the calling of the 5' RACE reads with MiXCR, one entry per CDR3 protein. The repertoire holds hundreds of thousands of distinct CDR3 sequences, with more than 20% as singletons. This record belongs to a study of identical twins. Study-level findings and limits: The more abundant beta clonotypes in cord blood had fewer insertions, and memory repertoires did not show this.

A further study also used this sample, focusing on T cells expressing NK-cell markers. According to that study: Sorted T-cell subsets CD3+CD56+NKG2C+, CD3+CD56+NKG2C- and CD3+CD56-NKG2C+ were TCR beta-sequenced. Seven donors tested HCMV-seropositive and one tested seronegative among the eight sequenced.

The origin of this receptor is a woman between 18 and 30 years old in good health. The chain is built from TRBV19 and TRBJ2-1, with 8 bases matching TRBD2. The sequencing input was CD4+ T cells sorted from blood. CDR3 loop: CASSAPGLGNEQFF. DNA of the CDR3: TGTGCCAGTAGTGCGCCGGGACTAGGCAATGAGCAGTTCTTC. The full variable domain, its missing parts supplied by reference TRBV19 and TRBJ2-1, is DGGITQSPKYLFRKEGQNVTLSCEQNLNHDAMYWYRQDPGQGLRLIYYSQIVNDFQKGDIAEGYSVSREKKESFPLTVTSAQKNPTAFYLCASSAPGLGNEQFFGPGTRLTVL.